Shown below are 27 T cell receptor beta chains from a single sample sequenced in a study of blood T cell repertoires in COVID-19. TCRdb's table, derived via immunoSEQ multiplex PCR, lists solely in-frame clones and lacks some. The sample has 59,000 or so clones, about 73% seen once; the top ten hold around 20%. Sequencing input: peripheral blood. The receptors derive from a woman between 50 and 59 years old with active or convalescent COVID-19.

The genes are TRBV11-2 and TRBJ2-2; D call uncertain. V was shortened by 5 bases and J by 6 bases, with 10 bases between the two germline ends. The germline V gene has CDR1 SGHAT and CDR2 FQNNGV. The CDR3 is 13 amino acids. This CDR3 reads CASSPVSAGELFF. The CDR3 bases are TGTGCCAGCAGCCCAGTAAGCGCCGGGGAGCTGTTTTTT.

This chain joins TRBV2 and TRBJ2-7; D remains ambiguous. The CDR3 is made up of 12 amino acids. Trimming stripped 5 bases from V and 4 bases from J, with 9 bases between. Per germline, CDR1 SNHLY and CDR2 FYNNEI. DNA for the CDR3: TGTGCCAGCAGTCCTTTGACTTACGAGCAGTACTTC. Amino acid sequence: CASSPLTYEQYF. The full variable domain, with the rest looked up from reference TRBV2 and TRBJ2-7, is EPEVTQTPSHQVTQMGQEVILRCVPISNHLYFYWYRQILGQKVEFLVSFYNNEISEKSEIFDDQFSVERPDGSNFTLKIRSTKLEDSAMYFCASSPLTYEQYFGPGTRLTVT.

This clone was counted only a few times. This chain's CDR3 is CASSSRQGEQFF. The CDR3 nucleotides read TGTGCCAGTAGTTCCCGACAGGGAGAGCAGTTCTTC. The V and J genes are TRBV19 and TRBJ2-1; the match to TRBD1 covers 7 bases. The CDR3 spans 12 residues. V was clipped by 5 bases and J by 10 bases; unmatched bases: 5. Germline CDR1 reads LNHDA; CDR2 reads SQIVND (reference sequence).

The chain carries TRBV20-1 and TRBJ1-1, with D unclear. The V end lost 3 bases, the J end lost 7 bases, and 9 bases lay between the germline ends. Germline CDR1 DFQATT, CDR2 SNEGSKA (reference sequence). This CDR3 comprises 11 residues. The CDR3 loop is CSARTGYEAFF. The CDR3 region has the DNA TGCAGTGCTAGGACGGGTTATGAAGCTTTCTTT.

The V call is TRBV5-5, the J call TRBJ2-7; D gene unclear. Deletions cut 0 bases from V and 3 bases from J, with 10 bases between. Germline V gene data show CDR1 as SGHKS and CDR2 as YYEKEE (reference sequence). This CDR3 spans 14 amino acids. The CDR3, as DNA: TGTGCCAGCAGCTTGGCCGCAGGAAGCTACGAGCAGTACTTC. It translates to CASSLAAGSYEQYF.

This rearrangement joins TRBV11-2 to TRBJ1-3, with D hard to call. This CDR3 has 12 residues. With 5 bases removed from V and 0 bases from J, the gap between germline ends came to 2 bases. Germline V lookup: CDR1 SGHAT, CDR2 FQNNGV. This chain's CDR3 is CASSRSGNTIYF. For the CDR3, the DNA is TGTGCCAGCAGCCGCTCTGGAAACACCATATATTTT.

The rearrangement joins TRBV15 to TRBJ1-5; TRBD1 might be the D (6 bases). V gave up 0 bases and J gave up 2 bases, with 8 bases separating them. The CDR3 covers 15 residues. CDR1 is LNHNV and CDR2 is YYDKDF in the germline V gene (reference sequence). The CDR3 loop reads CATSRDNRGNQPQHF. CDR3 DNA: TGTGCCACCAGCAGAGATAACAGGGGCAATCAGCCCCAGCATTTT.

The chain employs TRBV6-5 and TRBJ2-2; maybe TRBD2 (5 bases). Trimming removed 2 bases at V and 2 bases at J, with 12 bases between. The CDR3 is 16 residues long. Germline V gives CDR1 MNHEY, CDR2 SVGAGI. The CDR3 here is CASSYEGMGNTGELFF. As DNA, the CDR3 is TGTGCCAGCAGTTACGAGGGTATGGGAAACACCGGGGAGCTGTTTTTT.

The chain carries TRBV5-1 and TRBJ2-7; weak D call: TRBD1 (5 bases). V lost 1 base, J lost 2 bases, and 10 bases lay in between. From germline, CDR1 is SGHRS and CDR2 YFSETQ. The CDR3 length is 14 residues. CDR3: CASSLNQGPYEQYF. The CDR3 region has the DNA TGCGCCAGCAGCTTGAATCAGGGTCCCTACGAGCAGTACTTC.

V gene TRBV6-5 combines with J gene TRBJ2-7; 7 nucleotides line up with TRBD2. The CDR3 extends over 14 amino acids. Germline values: CDR1 MNHEY, CDR2 SVGAGI. V lost 5 bases and J lost 2; bases outside the gene matches: 6. The CDR3: CASSPSSGTYEQYF. The CDR3 DNA reads as TGTGCCAGCAGTCCATCTAGCGGAACCTACGAGCAGTACTTC.

The rearrangement joins TRBV7-9 to TRBJ2-7; tentatively, D is TRBD2 (6 bases). In germline, CDR1 is SEHNR, CDR2 FQNEAQ (reference sequence). The CDR3 is 12 residues long. V lost 3 bases to trimming and J lost 7 bases, with 10 bases between them. The CDR3 region has the DNA TGTGCCAGCAGCTTGGGGACTCGAGAGCAGTACTTC. Its protein product is CASSLGTREQYF. Variable domain in full (rest from reference TRBV7-9 and TRBJ2-7): DTGVSQNPRHKITKRGQNVTFRCDPISEHNRLYWYRQTLGQGPEFLTYFQNEAQLEKSRLLSDRFSAERPKGSFSTLEIQRTEQGDSAMYLCASSLGTREQYFGPGTRLTVT.

The genes are TRBV28 and TRBJ1-2; possible D gene TRBD1, 5 bases. The CDR3 extends over 13 amino acids. Between the trimmed V and J ends, which lost 7 bases and 6 bases, there was a span of 15 bases. The V gene's germline CDR1 is MDHEN and CDR2 SYDVKM. CDR3 sequence reads: CASTLGQTNGYTF. The CDR3 nucleotides are TGTGCCAGCACTCTGGGGCAAACTAATGGCTACACCTTC.

The CDR3 DNA reads TGTGCCAGCAGCCGAACTTCTGGCTACACCTTC. This translates into CASSRTSGYTF. This rearrangement joins TRBV7-8 to TRBJ1-2, with no clear D. The germline gives CDR1 SGHVS, CDR2 FQNEAQ. This CDR3 contains 11 residues. V gave up 5 bases and J gave up 7 bases, with 8 bases separating them.

This chain uses TRBV5-1 with TRBJ1-1; 7 bases map to TRBD1. Looked up from germline, CDR1 is SGHRS and CDR2 is YFSETQ. V was pared by 4 bases and J by 5 bases, with 11 bases of the junction left unmatched. This CDR3 region has 15 residues. CDR3: CASSGTTGRGTEAFF. In DNA form, the CDR3 reads TGCGCCAGCAGCGGGACGACAGGGCGCGGAACTGAAGCTTTCTTT.

The rearrangement joins TRBV12-3 or TRBV12-4 to TRBJ2-6, with D maybe TRBD1 (6 bases). This CDR3 comprises 13 residues. V shed 11 bases and J shed 2 bases, with 10 bases lying between them. CDR3 loop: CAVHRAGANVLTF. The CDR3 nucleotides are TGTGCCGTTCACAGGGCTGGGGCCAACGTCCTGACTTTC.

V gene TRBV24-1 combines with J gene TRBJ2-3; perhaps TRBD1 as D (6 bases). Trimming stripped 8 bases from V and 2 bases from J, with 7 bases between. The CDR3 covers 12 residues. CDR1 and CDR2 from the germline V gene are KGHDR and SFDVKD. CDR3 sequence reads: CATKGVTDTQYF. In DNA form, the CDR3 reads TGTGCCACCAAGGGGGTCACAGATACGCAGTATTTT.

V is TRBV3-1 (or the pseudogene TRBV3-2) and J is TRBJ2-3; 8 bases line up with TRBD2. V was clipped by 4 bases and J by 1 base; unmatched bases: 4. Germline CDR1 reads LGHDT; CDR2 reads YNNKEL (reference sequence). The CDR3 has 15 amino acids. The CDR3 here is CASSRLAGRTDTQYF. The CDR3 region has the DNA TGTGCCAGCAGCCGGCTAGCGGGTCGCACAGATACGCAGTATTTT.

This chain uses TRBV12-3 or TRBV12-4 with TRBJ1-2; 7 positions match TRBD1. CDR3 length equals 13 residues. V dropped 6 bases and J dropped 4; count of bases not matched to a gene: 5. The CDR3 region is CASRLTGSYGYTF. The CDR3 region has the DNA TGTGCCAGCAGGCTGACAGGGAGCTATGGCTACACCTTC.

This chain uses TRBV27 with TRBJ2-7, with 13 bases aligning to TRBD2. CDR3 length equals 17 residues. From germline, CDR1 is MNHEY and CDR2 SMNVEV (reference sequence). Germline trimming cut 5 bases from V and 5 bases from J; bases unmatched to any gene: 12. The CDR3 region is CASSLRLAGGPRNEQYF. CDR3 coding DNA: TGTGCCAGCAGTCTTAGACTAGCGGGAGGTCCTCGGAACGAGCAGTACTTC.

J is TRBJ1-1 and V is TRBV6-4, with D perhaps matching TRBD1 (5 bases). In germline, CDR1 is MRHNA, CDR2 SNTAGT. The CDR3 has 13 amino acids. V lost 4 bases, J lost 4 bases, and 10 bases lay in between. The CDR3 reads CASSVGRGTEAFF. CDR3 nucleotide sequence: TGTGCCAGCAGTGTAGGGAGGGGCACTGAAGCTTTCTTT.

This chain uses TRBV30 with TRBJ2-1; 11 nucleotides match TRBD2. Germline values: CDR1 GTSNPN, CDR2 SVGIG (reference sequence). This CDR3 is built from 15 residues. V was clipped by 0 bases and J by 4 bases; unmatched bases: 2. The CDR3 sequence: CAWSVIAGGYNEQFF. The CDR3 DNA reads TGTGCCTGGAGTGTAATAGCGGGAGGGTACAATGAGCAGTTCTTC.

The V call is TRBV27, the J call TRBJ2-6; no definite D call. Looked up from germline, CDR1 is MNHEY and CDR2 is SMNVEV (reference sequence). The CDR3 is 13 residues long. Trimming shortened V by 6 bases and J by 3 bases, and 6 bases separated the two germline ends. CDR3 region: CASSFGGANVLTF. DNA of the CDR3: TGTGCCAGCAGCTTCGGTGGGGCCAACGTCCTGACTTTC.

This clone was seen a few times. CDR3 sequence (DNA): TGCGCCAGCAGCTTGGACAGGGGCGGCGGCTACACCTTC. It translates to CASSLDRGGGYTF. This chain links TRBV5-1 with TRBJ1-2; TRBD1 agrees at 7 bases. CDR3 size: 13 residues. The V segment lost 0 bases and the J segment 8 bases; nucleotides outside the gene matches: 4. The germline V gene has CDR1 SGHRS and CDR2 YFSETQ.

This clone was detected once. J is TRBJ1-2 and V is TRBV27; 9 nucleotides align to TRBD1. The CDR3 consists of 17 residues. Germline CDR1 and CDR2: MNHEY and SMNVEV (reference sequence). With V trimmed by 7 bases and J by 5 bases, 17 bases remained unmatched. The CDR3 here is CASKRQGDPRGIYGYTF. In nucleotides, the CDR3 is TGTGCCAGCAAGAGACAGGGGGATCCCCGGGGTATTTATGGCTACACCTTC.

The chain is built from TRBV30 and TRBJ2-2, with TRBD1 matching over 9 bases. The CDR3 runs to 14 residues. The V gene end was trimmed by 3 bases and the J gene end by 5 bases; junction bases not matched to a gene: 4. Germline assignment: CDR1 GTSNPN and CDR2 SVGIG (reference sequence). CDR3: CAWSTGGRTGELFF. The CDR3 coding sequence is TGTGCCTGGAGCACAGGGGGCCGAACCGGGGAGCTGTTTTTT.

V gene TRBV20-1 combines with J gene TRBJ2-3; possible D gene TRBD2, 7 bases. The CDR3 spans 15 residues. The germline V and J ends were trimmed by 3 bases and 3 bases, with 16 bases remaining between them. Germline V lookup: CDR1 DFQATT, CDR2 SNEGSKA (reference sequence). CDR3 in amino acids: CSASVVGRGTDTQYF. The DNA for the CDR3 is TGCAGTGCTAGTGTGGTGGGGAGGGGGACAGATACGCAGTATTTT.

The chain recombines TRBV6-5 with TRBJ2-7, with 12 bases that match TRBD2. The CDR3 consists of 15 residues. With V trimmed by 6 bases and J by 4 bases, 7 bases remained unmatched. Per the germline V gene, CDR1 is MNHEY and CDR2 is SVGAGI. CDR3 nucleotides: TGTGCCAGCAGACCCGGACTAGCGGGGTCTTACGAGCAGTACTTC. Protein sequence: CASRPGLAGSYEQYF.